The 8 T cell receptor beta chains reported below all come from one sample, sequenced in a study of neoadjuvant nivolumab and ipilimumab in lung cancer. The protocol was immunoSEQ multiplex PCR, while the TCRdb copy is restricted to in-frame clones and leaves out a portion. The repertoire holds about 17,000 clones, with less than 85% as singletons. Here the sequenced sample was tumor tissue, taken after neoadjuvant nivolumab, alone or with ipilimumab, at or shortly before surgery. These receptors all stem from an adult with non-small cell lung cancer.

This clone turned up a few times. V is TRBV27 and J is TRBJ2-7; 8 bases are a match to TRBD1. CDR1 is MNHEY and CDR2 is SMNVEV in the germline V gene (reference sequence). This CDR3 region has 13 residues. Trimming took 5 bases from V and 4 from J; bases not matched to a gene: 4. In nucleotides, the CDR3 is TGTGCCAGCAGTAACAGGGGGTTTTACGAGCAGTACTTC. As protein: CASSNRGFYEQYF.

This chain uses TRBV7-3 with TRBJ2-3, with TRBD2 matching over 7 bases. The ends lost 3 bases at V and 4 bases at J; junction bases unmatched: 10. The CDR3 consists of 16 residues. Per the germline V gene, CDR1 is SGHTA and CDR2 is FQGTGA. The CDR3 loop reads CASSLGSWGGSDTQYF. CDR3 DNA sequence: TGTGCCAGCAGCTTGGGTTCTTGGGGGGGATCAGATACGCAGTATTTT. The whole variable domain, filled in from reference TRBV7-3 and TRBJ2-3, reads GAGVSQTPSNKVTEKGKYVELRCDPISGHTALYWYRQSLGQGPEFLIYFQGTGAADDSGLPNDRFFAVRPEGSVSTLKIQRTERGDSAVYLCASSLGSWGGSDTQYFGPGTRLTVL.

The V and J genes are TRBV14 and TRBJ2-7; D unclear. Germline V gives CDR1 SGHDN, CDR2 FVKESK. V lost 5 bases, J lost 7 bases, and 9 bases lay in between. The CDR3 is made up of 11 amino acids. The CDR3 loop reads CASSSYLEQYF. DNA for the CDR3: TGTGCCAGCAGCTCCTACTTGGAGCAGTACTTC.

J is TRBJ1-5 and V is TRBV4-1, with D tentatively TRBD1 (5 bases). The CDR3 has 15 amino acids. V shed 0 bases and J shed 5 bases, with 11 bases lying between them. Germline CDR1 reads MGHRA; CDR2 reads YSYEKL. CDR3 sequence reads: CASSQETGGDQPQHF. In DNA, the CDR3 is TGCGCCAGCAGCCAAGAAACAGGCGGCGATCAGCCCCAGCATTTT.

This chain uses TRBV18 with TRBJ1-1; D is unclear. This CDR3 region has 13 residues. The V and J ends lost 6 bases and 1 base respectively, with 9 bases between them. Germline V gene data show CDR1 as KGHSH and CDR2 as LQKENI. The CDR3 loop is CASSEQWNTEAFF. The CDR3 bases are TGTGCCAGCTCCGAACAATGGAACACTGAAGCTTTCTTT.

CDR3: CASSYSDSEAFF. CDR3 in DNA: TGTGCCAGCAGTTACAGCGATTCGGAAGCTTTCTTT. V gene TRBV6-6 combines with J gene TRBJ1-1; D is uncertain. Per germline, CDR1 MNHNY and CDR2 SVGAGI (reference sequence). V lost 2 bases to trimming and J lost 8 bases, with 9 bases between them. The CDR3 runs 12 residues.

The chain employs TRBV7-8 and TRBJ2-2, with TRBD1 as a possible D gene (6 bases). The V end lost 4 bases, the J end lost 1 base, and 13 bases lay between the germline ends. The CDR3 has 16 residues. Germline CDR1 is SGHVS and CDR2 is FQNEAQ. The CDR3 spells CASSWTQTGNTGELFF. In DNA form, the CDR3 reads TGTGCCAGCAGCTGGACCCAGACAGGGAACACCGGGGAGCTGTTTTTT.

The chain combines TRBV5-8 with TRBJ1-2; a possible D gene is TRBD1 (6 bases). This CDR3 comprises 14 residues. V dropped 3 bases and J dropped 4 bases, with 13 bases sitting between them. Looked up from germline, CDR1 is SGHTS and CDR2 is YDEGEE. CDR3 sequence: CASSSLQGIYGYTF. CDR3 bases: TGTGCCAGCAGCTCCTTGCAGGGGATCTATGGCTACACCTTC.